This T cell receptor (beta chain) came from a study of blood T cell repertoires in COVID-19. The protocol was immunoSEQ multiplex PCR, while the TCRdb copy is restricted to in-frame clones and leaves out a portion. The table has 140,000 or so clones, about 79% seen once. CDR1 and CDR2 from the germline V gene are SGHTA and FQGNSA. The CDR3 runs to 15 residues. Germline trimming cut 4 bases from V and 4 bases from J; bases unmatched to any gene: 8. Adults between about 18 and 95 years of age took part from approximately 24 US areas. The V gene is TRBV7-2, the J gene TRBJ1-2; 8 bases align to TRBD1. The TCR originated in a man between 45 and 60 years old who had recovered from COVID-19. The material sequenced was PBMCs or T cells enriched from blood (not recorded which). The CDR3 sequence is CASSSNQGALYGYTF. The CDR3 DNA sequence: TGTGCCAGCAGCTCAAACCAGGGGGCCCTCTATGGCTACACCTTC. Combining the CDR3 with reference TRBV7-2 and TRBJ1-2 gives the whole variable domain GAGVSQSPSNKVTEKGKDVELRCDPISGHTALYWYRQSLGQGLEFLIYFQGNSAPDKSGLPSDRFSAERTGGSVSTLTIQRTQQEDSAVYLCASSSNQGALYGYTFGSGTRLTVV.